Sequencing of this T cell receptor (beta chain) was carried out in a study of blood T cell repertoires in COVID-19. Overall study context: Material from acute and convalescent COVID-19 was sourced from the United States, Italy and Spain. T cells, B-cell-depleted T cells, or PBMCs provided the cDNA or gDNA that served as material.

Clones were read by immunoSEQ multiplex PCR, and TCRdb kept only the in-frame ones, dropping some. The sample has about 350,000 clones, about nine tenths seen once. Trimming pared 4 bases from V and 5 bases from J, leaving 15 bases between. The CDR3 length is 15 residues. Germline-derived CDR1 and CDR2 are MDHEN and SYDVKM. The chain links TRBV28 to TRBJ1-5; D is perhaps TRBD1 (5 bases). Source material: peripheral blood. This clonotype was sampled from a woman aged 55-69 years with COVID-19, enrolled during active disease. The CDR3 reads CASSSSRVGDQPQHF. The CDR3 bases are TGTGCCAGCAGTTCAAGCAGGGTAGGCGATCAGCCCCAGCATTTT.